This T cell receptor (beta chain) was sequenced during a study of CD8 T cells in ankylosing spondylitis. Notes on the study in general: Disease-linked clones reportedly concentrated significantly in matched ankylosing spondylitis synovial fluid. CD8+ by phenotype, disease-linked clones were relatively rare in peripheral blood. A TCR beta motif of about 8 highly homologous variants seemed to mark ankylosing spondylitis blood.

CDR1 is MNHEY, CDR2 SMNVEV, per germline (reference sequence). Germline trimming cut 3 bases from V and 2 bases from J; bases unmatched to any gene: 1. The CDR3 loop spans 14 amino acids. TCR beta libraries were made by quantitative 5'-RACE with molecular barcodes. Using its own MiXCR run on the 5' RACE reads, TCRdb lists one record per CDR3 protein. The repertoire holds some 200,000 distinct CDR3 sequences, with more than 10% as singletons. This clonotype has ten or more counts. Its antigen remains unidentified. The source of this sequence is a male donor with ankylosing spondylitis or in good health (not recorded which). The chain is built from TRBV27 and TRBJ1-2, with 9 bases aligning to TRBD1. Material: blood, either unsorted or a sorted T cell fraction (not recorded which). The DNA of the CDR3 is TGTGCCAGCAGTTTGGACAGGGGCAACTATGGCTACACCTTC. It codes for CASSLDRGNYGYTF.